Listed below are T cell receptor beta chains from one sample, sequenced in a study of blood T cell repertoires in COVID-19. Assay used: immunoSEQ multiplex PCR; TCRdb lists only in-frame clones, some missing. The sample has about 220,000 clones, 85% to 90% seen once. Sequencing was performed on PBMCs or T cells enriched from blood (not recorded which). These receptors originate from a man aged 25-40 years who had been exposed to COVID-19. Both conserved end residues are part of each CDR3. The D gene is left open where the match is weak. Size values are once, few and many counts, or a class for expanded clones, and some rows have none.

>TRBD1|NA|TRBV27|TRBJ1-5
TGTGCCAGCAGGCGACAGGGGGCGTATAGCAATCAGCCCCAGCATTTT
CASRRQGAYSNQPQHF
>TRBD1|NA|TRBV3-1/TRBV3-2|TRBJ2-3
TGTGCCAGCAGCCAACAGGGGGCGACGACAGATACGCAGTATTTT
CASSQQGATTDTQYF
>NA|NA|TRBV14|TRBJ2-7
TGTGCCAGCAGCCAACCCAGGACAGACTACGAGCAGTACTTC
CASSQPRTDYEQYF
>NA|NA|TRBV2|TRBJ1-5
TGTGCCAGCAGTGAAAGTCTAGAGCCCCAGCATTTT
CASSESLEPQHF
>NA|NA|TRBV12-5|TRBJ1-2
TGTGCTAGTGCTCTAAGGAGCTATGGCTACACCTTC
CASALRSYGYTF
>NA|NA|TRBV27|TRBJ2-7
TGTGCCAGCAGAGAGGGAGTAGCGGAGGTCTACGAGCAGTACTTC
CASREGVAEVYEQYF
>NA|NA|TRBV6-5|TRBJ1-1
TGTGCCAGCACTACAGGGTTGGGATTTCTCGGAGCTTTCTTT
CASTTGLGFLGAFF
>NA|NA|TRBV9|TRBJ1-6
TGTGCCAGCAGCGCAGACAGTTCTAATTCACCCCTCCACTTT
CASSADSSNSPLHF
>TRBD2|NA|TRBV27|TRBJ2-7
TGTGCCAGCAGTTTCCGGAAGCGGGGGCCCTCCTACGAGCAGTACTTC
CASSFRKRGPSYEQYF
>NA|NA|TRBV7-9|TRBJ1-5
TGTGCCAGCAGCTTATTTTCAGAGGAGCCCCAGCATTTT
CASSLFSEEPQHF
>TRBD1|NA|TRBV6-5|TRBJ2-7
TGTGCCAGCAGAGGGACAGGGAGGAACTACGAGCAGTACTTC
CASRGTGRNYEQYF
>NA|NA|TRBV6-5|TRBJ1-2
TGTGCCAGCAGTACCCTTTCCGGGAGTAACTATGGCTACACCTTC
CASSTLSGSNYGYTF
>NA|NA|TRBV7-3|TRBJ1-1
TGTGCCAGCAGCTTAACGAACAGCAACACTGAAGCTTTCTTT
CASSLTNSNTEAFF
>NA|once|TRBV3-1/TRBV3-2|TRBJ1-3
TGTGCCAGCAGCCAAACAGGCCGGACTGGAAACACCATATATTTT
CASSQTGRTGNTIYF
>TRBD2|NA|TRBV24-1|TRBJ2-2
TGTGCCACCAGTGAAGCGGGGGGGCCTTGGAACACCGGGGAGCTGTTTTTT
CATSEAGGPWNTGELFF
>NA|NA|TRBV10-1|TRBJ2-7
TGCGCCAGCTCAGGGCAGGGTTCGGCCGTCTACGAGCAGTACTTC
CASSGQGSAVYEQYF
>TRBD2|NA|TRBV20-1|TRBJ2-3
TGCAGTGCTAGTCTGCTAGCGGGGGTATCGGATACGCAGTATTTT
CSASLLAGVSDTQYF
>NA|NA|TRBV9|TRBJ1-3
TGTGCCAGCAGCGTAGCCAGTTCTGGAAACACCATATATTTT
CASSVASSGNTIYF
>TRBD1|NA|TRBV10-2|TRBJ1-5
TGCGCCAGCAGTGTTACAGGGGGCGGTCAGCCCCAGCATTTT
CASSVTGGGQPQHF
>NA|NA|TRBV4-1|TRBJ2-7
TGCGCCAGCAGGAGGGGGTACGAGCAGTACTTC
CASRRGYEQYF
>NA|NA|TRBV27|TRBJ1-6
TGTGCCAGCAGCTCCTCAGCAGGGTCCCCAACCCTCCACTTT
CASSSSAGSPTLHF
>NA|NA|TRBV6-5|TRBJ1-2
TGTGCCAGCAAGGGAGATGTTTTAGGCTACACCTTC
CASKGDVLGYTF
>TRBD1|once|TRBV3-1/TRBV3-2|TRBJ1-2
TGTGCCAGCAGCCACCAGCTCGGGTCGGCAGGGGGCCGAGGCTATGGCTACACCTTC
CASSHQLGSAGGRGYGYTF
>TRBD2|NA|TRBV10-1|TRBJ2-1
TGCGCCAGCAGTGAGGGCGGGGGGGTCTACAATGAGCAGTTCTTC
CASSEGGGVYNEQFF
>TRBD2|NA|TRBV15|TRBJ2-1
TGTGCCACCAGCAGAGATAATATAGCGGGGGTGACCGTCAATGAGCAGTTCTTC
CATSRDNIAGVTVNEQFF
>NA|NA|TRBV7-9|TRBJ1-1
TGTGCCAGCAGCACTTACTCGGGGATGAACACTGAAGCTTTCTTT
CASSTYSGMNTEAFF
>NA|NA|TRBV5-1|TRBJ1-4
TGCGCCAGCAGCTTCGGTCCTTTGGCAACTAATGAAAAACTGTTTTTT
CASSFGPLATNEKLFF
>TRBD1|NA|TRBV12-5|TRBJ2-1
TGTGCTAGCTATTCTGGCGGACAGGGGCTTCTTAACCAGTTCTTC
CASYSGGQGLLNQFF
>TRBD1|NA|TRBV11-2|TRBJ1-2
TGTGCCAGCAGCTCAATTAACTCAGGGGGCGCGAGTGGCTACACCTTC
CASSSINSGGASGYTF
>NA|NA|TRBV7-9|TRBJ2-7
TGTGCCAGCAGCCCGTTACTCTACGAGCAGTACTTC
CASSPLLYEQYF
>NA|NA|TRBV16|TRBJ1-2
TGTGCCAGCAGCCAACTACTGGCGGACTATGGCTACACCTTC
CASSQLLADYGYTF
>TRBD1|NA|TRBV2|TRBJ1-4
TGTGCCAGCAGTACCTACAGGGGGCGGGCTGATGAAAAACTGTTTTTT
CASSTYRGRADEKLFF
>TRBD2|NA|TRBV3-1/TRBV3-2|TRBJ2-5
TGTGCCAGCACCCCCCGTGGACTAGCGGGGGGGCAAGAGACCCAGTACTTC
CASTPRGLAGGQETQYF
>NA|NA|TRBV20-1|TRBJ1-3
TGCAGTGCTAGTCATGCGGGTCCGTCTTCTGGAAACACCATATATTTT
CSASHAGPSSGNTIYF
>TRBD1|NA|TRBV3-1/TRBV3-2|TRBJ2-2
TGTGCCAGCAGCCTCCAGACAGGGCTAGGCAGGGAGCTGTTTTTT
CASSLQTGLGRELFF
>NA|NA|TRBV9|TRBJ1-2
TGTGCCAGCAGCGCGGTGGCTGCAGGGGCCTCCAACTATGGCTACACCTTC
CASSAVAAGASNYGYTF
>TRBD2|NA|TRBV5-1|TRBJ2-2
TGCGCCGGCAGGGAGGGAACGAACACCGGGGAGCTGTTTTTT
CAGREGTNTGELFF
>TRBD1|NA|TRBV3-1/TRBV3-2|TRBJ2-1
TGTGCCAGCGTTGGACAGGGGGGGTACAATGAGCAGTTCTTC
CASVGQGGYNEQFF
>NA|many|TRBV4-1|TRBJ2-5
TGCGCCAGCAGCCAAGAGGGTGGAGGGACCCAGTACTTC
CASSQEGGGTQYF
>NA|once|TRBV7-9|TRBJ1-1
TGTGCCAGCAGCTTTATCTTGAGGAACACTGAAGCTTTCTTT
CASSFILRNTEAFF
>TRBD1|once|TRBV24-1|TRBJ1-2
TGTGCCACCCCCGGACAGGGCGACGTCTATGGCTACACCTTC
CATPGQGDVYGYTF
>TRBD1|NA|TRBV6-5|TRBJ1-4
TGTGCCAGCAGCCCCGGGACAGGGCTTAATGAAAAACTGTTTTTT
CASSPGTGLNEKLFF
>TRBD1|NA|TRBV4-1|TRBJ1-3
TGCGCCAGCAGCCAAGGATTGGGACAGGGGGCTCGAGGAAACACCATATATTTT
CASSQGLGQGARGNTIYF
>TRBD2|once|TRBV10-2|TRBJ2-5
TGCGCCAGCAGTCCGGGACTAGCGACCCAAGAGACCCAGTACTTC
CASSPGLATQETQYF
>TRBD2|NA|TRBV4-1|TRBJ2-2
TGCGCCAGCAGTGTGATAGCGGGGGCCCTGGGTGGGGAGCTGTTTTTT
CASSVIAGALGGELFF
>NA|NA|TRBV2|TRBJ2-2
TGTGCCAGCAGTGCTGGCCAGGGGGGGGAGCTGTTTTTT
CASSAGQGGELFF
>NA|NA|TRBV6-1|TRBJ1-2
TGTGCCAGCAGTGAAGACAGGCACCTCTATGGCTACACCTTC
CASSEDRHLYGYTF
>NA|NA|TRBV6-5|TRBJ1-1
TGTGCCAGCAGTTACGGGAGGGGGAAAACTGAAGCTTTCTTT
CASSYGRGKTEAFF
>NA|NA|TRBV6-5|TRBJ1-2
TGTGCCAGCAGTTACTTAACGGGGTATGGCTACACCTTC
CASSYLTGYGYTF
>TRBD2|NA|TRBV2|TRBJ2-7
TGTGCCAGCACTCGAGCGGGGGGAACCTACGAGCAGTACTTC
CASTRAGGTYEQYF
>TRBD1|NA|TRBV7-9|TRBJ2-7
TGTGCCAGCAGCTTAGTAAGGACAGGGGGCTTTTCCTACGAGCAGTACTTC
CASSLVRTGGFSYEQYF
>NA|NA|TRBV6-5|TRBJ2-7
TGTGCCAGCAGTTCCCCGGCCAGGCAAATCTACGAGCAGTACTTC
CASSSPARQIYEQYF
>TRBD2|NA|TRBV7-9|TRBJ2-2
TGTGCCAGCAGCCCCAGGACTAGCGGGGGAGTTCGGGACACCGGGGAGCTGTTTTTT
CASSPRTSGGVRDTGELFF
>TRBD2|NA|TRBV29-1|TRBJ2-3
TGCAGCGCCGACCTAGGGACTAGCGGGGCAGATACGCAGTATTTT
CSADLGTSGADTQYF
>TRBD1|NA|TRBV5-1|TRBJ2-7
TGCGCCAGCAGCTTGGGGACAGGGGGCTCCCACGAGCAGTACTTC
CASSLGTGGSHEQYF
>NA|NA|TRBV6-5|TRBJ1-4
TGTGCCAGCAGTTATACAGGGTTGGCTAATGAAAAACTGTTTTTT
CASSYTGLANEKLFF
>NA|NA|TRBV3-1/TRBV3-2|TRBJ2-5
TGTGCCAGCGAGGGCCAAGCCCAGGCCCAGTACTTC
CASEGQAQAQYF